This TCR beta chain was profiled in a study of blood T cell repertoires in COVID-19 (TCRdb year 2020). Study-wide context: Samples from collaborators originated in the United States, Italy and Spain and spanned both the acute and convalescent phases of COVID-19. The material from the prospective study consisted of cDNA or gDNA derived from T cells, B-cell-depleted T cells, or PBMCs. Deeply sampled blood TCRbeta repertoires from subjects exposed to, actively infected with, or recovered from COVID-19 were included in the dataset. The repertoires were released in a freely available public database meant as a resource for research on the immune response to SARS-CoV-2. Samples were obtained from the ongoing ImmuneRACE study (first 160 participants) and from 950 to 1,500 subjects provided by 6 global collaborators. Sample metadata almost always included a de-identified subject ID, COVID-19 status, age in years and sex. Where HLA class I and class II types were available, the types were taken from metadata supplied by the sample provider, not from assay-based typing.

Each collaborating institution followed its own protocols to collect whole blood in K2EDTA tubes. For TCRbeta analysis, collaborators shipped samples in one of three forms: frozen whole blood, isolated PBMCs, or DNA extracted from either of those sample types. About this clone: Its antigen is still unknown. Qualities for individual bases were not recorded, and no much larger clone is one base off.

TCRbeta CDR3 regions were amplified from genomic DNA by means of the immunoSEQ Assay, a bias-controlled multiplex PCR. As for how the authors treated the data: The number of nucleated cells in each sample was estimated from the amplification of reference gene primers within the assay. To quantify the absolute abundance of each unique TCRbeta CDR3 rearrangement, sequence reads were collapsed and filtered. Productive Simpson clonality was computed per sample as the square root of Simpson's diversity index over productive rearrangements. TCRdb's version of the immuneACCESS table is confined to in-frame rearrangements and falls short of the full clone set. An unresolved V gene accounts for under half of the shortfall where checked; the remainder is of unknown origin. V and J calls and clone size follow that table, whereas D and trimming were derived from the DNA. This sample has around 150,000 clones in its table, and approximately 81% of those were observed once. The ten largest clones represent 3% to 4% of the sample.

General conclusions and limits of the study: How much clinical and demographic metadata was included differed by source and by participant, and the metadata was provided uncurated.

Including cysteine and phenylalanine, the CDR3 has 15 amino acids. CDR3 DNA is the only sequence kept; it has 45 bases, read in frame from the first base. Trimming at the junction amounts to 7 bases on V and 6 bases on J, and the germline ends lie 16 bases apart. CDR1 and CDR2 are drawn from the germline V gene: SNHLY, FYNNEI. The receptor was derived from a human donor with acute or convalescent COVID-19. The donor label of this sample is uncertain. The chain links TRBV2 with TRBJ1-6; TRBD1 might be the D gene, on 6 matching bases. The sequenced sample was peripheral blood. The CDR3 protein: CASMSRRGANSPLHF. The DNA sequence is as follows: TGTGCCAGCATGTCGCGTCGGGGGGCTAATTCACCCCTCCACTTT.